One T cell receptor beta chain is described in this entry. This entry is derived from a study of shared clonotypes between healthy human individuals. None of the donors, who were healthy HIV-negative adults, had recently had acute infections or vaccinations. Trimming removed 0 bases from V and 5 bases from J; junction bases left unmatched: 6. CDR1 is SGHDT, CDR2 YYEEEE, per germline. The CDR3 spans 17 residues. Sequencing was performed with immunoSEQ multiplex PCR; in TCRdb, only in-frame clones are kept and a portion is missing. Here the sample spans over 2 million clones, about 90% being singletons.

The rearrangement uses TRBV5-6 and TRBJ2-5, with TRBD2 identical over 14 bases. The TCR was taken from a man aged 18-30 years in good health. Some clones in this sample may be carry-over from other donors' samples. The sample consisted of naive CD4+ T cells from PBMCs. The subset is: CD45RA+ positively selected. The CDR3 reads CASSLAGLAGGTETQYF. DNA of the CDR3: TGTGCCAGCAGCTTGGCTGGACTAGCGGGAGGAACTGAGACCCAGTACTTC.